The 8 T cell receptor beta chains below were found in one sample sequenced in a study of cytomegalovirus exposure and HLA in healthy donors. Amplification used 60 Vbeta primers and 13 Jbeta primers. Clones were sequenced by immunoSEQ multiplex PCR, and TCRdb holds only the in-frame ones, with some missing. This sample has tens of thousands of clones; 78% occur once, and the top ten carry around 8.9%. Sequenced input: PBMCs. These receptor sequences come from a woman in her thirties or forties in good health and CMV-seropositive.

The rearrangement uses TRBV5-5 and TRBJ1-6, with D perhaps TRBD1 (6 bases). Germline V gene sequence: CDR1 SGHKS, CDR2 YYEKEE (reference sequence). Trimming removed 0 bases at V and 5 bases at J, with 6 bases between. The CDR3 totals 14 residues. CDR3 DNA sequence: TGTGCCAGCAGCTTGGGGACAGATAATTCACCCCTCCACTTT. This gives the protein CASSLGTDNSPLHF.

This chain uses TRBV6-5 with TRBJ1-4; D is unclear. The V gene lost 5 bases and the J gene lost 8 bases, with 9 bases spanning the gap. The germline CDR1 and CDR2 sequences are MNHEY and SVGAGI. CDR3 length: 12 amino acids. CDR3 sequence reads: CASSTDTEKLFF. As DNA, the CDR3 is TGTGCCAGCAGTACTGACACCGAAAAACTGTTTTTT.

This sequence joins TRBV9 and TRBJ1-3; 8 positions match TRBD1. CDR3 size: 16 residues. After removal of 3 bases from V and 0 bases from J, the junction contained 5 bases not matched to a gene. Germline V gene data show CDR1 as SGDLS and CDR2 as YYNGEE. CDR3 loop: CASSAPTGDSGNTIYF. CDR3 nucleotide sequence: TGTGCCAGCAGCGCCCCGACAGGGGACTCTGGAAACACCATATATTTT.

This clone was seen a handful of times. V is TRBV7-9 and J is TRBJ1-2, with 9 nucleotides matching TRBD1. The CDR3 contains 14 residues. Trimming removed 5 bases from V and 7 bases from J; junction bases left unmatched: 8. Germline lookup yields CDR1 SEHNR and CDR2 FQNEAQ (reference sequence). CDR3 bases: TGTGCCAGCAGCCCCGGGGGACAGGGTGGTGGCTACACCTTC. Translated: CASSPGGQGGGYTF.

The chain joins TRBV25-1 to TRBJ2-1, with D tentatively TRBD1 (5 bases). Germline V lookup: CDR1 MGHDK, CDR2 SYGVNS. Trimming removed 1 base from V and 4 bases from J, with 14 bases in between. CDR3 length: 16 amino acids. In DNA form, the CDR3 reads TGTGCCAGCAGTGAATCTCTAAAGGGGTCGTACAATGAGCAGTTCTTC. It is translated as CASSESLKGSYNEQFF. Based on the CDR3 plus reference TRBV25-1 and TRBJ2-1, the full variable domain is EADIYQTPRYLVIGTGKKITLECSQTMGHDKMYWYQQDPGMELHLIHYSYGVNSTEKGDLSSESTVSRIRTEHFPLTLESARPSHTSQYLCASSESLKGSYNEQFFGPGTRLTVL.

This clone was detected only a few times. The chain couples TRBV28 to TRBJ1-1; D perhaps matches TRBD1 (6 bases). CDR1 MDHEN and CDR2 SYDVKM come from the germline V gene. The CDR3 loop spans 15 amino acids. V was cut by 7 bases and J by 4 bases, with 19 bases left in between. CDR3 coding DNA: TGTGCCAGCACCCTATCTACAGGGAGGGGCACTGAAGCTTTCTTT. This gives the protein CASTLSTGRGTEAFF.

This sequence joins TRBV5-1 and TRBJ1-2; 7 bases match TRBD1. The junction had 11 bases not matched to a gene; V was cut back by 0 bases and J by 9 bases. The CDR3 consists of 15 residues. The germline V gene has CDR1 SGHRS and CDR2 YFSETQ. CDR3 bases: TGCGCCAGCAGCTTGGGAGGGGGCCTCCTATCGAGCTACACCTTC. Its translation is CASSLGGGLLSSYTF.

The rearrangement links TRBV6-5 to TRBJ1-5, with D tentatively TRBD1 (6 bases). Germline values: CDR1 MNHEY, CDR2 SVGAGI. The CDR3 spans 13 residues. V lost 6 bases, J lost 4 bases, and 10 bases lay in between. CDR3 coding DNA: TGTGCCAGCAGACAGGGTGGGAATCAGCCCCAGCATTTT. This encodes CASRQGGNQPQHF.